This T cell receptor (beta chain) was sequenced during a study of radiation and T cells in renal cell carcinoma. The germline V and J ends were trimmed by 1 base and 1 base, with 16 bases remaining between them. The CDR3 totals 17 residues. The V gene's germline CDR1 is SGHTA and CDR2 FQGTGA. Time point of the sample: blood 4 weeks post-SBRT, at nephrectomy. Regarding treatment: 15 Gy SBRT to primary tumor, nephrectomy 4 weeks later. Findings and limits, study-wide: Baseline intratumoral clonotype presence is unknown without pretreatment biopsies.

Assay used: immunoSEQ multiplex PCR; TCRdb lists only in-frame clones, some missing. The sample lists fewer than 85,000 clones; 80% to 90% were seen once. Regarding this clone: As yet, its antigen is unknown.

J is TRBJ1-2 and V is TRBV7-3; perhaps TRBD1 as D (6 bases). The receptor comes from a woman in her 70s with renal cell carcinoma. The material sequenced was blood, taken from a patient whose treatment included radiotherapy and nephrectomy. In nucleotides, the CDR3 is TGTGCCAGCAGCTTAAAATCCACAGGGCCGGGTAACTATGGCTACACCTTC. It translates to CASSLKSTGPGNYGYTF. Supplemented by reference TRBV7-3 and TRBJ1-2, the full variable domain reads GAGVSQTPSNKVTEKGKYVELRCDPISGHTALYWYRQSLGQGPEFLIYFQGTGAADDSGLPNDRFFAVRPEGSVSTLKIQRTERGDSAVYLCASSLKSTGPGNYGYTFGSGTRLTVV.